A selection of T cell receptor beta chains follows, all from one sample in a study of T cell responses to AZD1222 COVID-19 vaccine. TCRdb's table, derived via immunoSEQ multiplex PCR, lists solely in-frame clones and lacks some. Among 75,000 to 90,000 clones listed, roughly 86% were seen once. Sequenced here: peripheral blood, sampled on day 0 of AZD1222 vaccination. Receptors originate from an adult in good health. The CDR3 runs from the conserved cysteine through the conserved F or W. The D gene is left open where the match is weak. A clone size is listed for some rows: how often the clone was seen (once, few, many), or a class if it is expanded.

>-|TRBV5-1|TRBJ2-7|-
TGCGCCAGCAGCCGAGACAAGACCTTACCCTACGAGCAGTACTTC
CASSRDKTLPYEQYF
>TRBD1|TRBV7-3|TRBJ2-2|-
TGTGCCAGCAGCTTAAGTCCAGGGGGAACCGGGGAGCTGTTTTTT
CASSLSPGGTGELFF
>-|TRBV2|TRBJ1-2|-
TGTGCCAGCAGTGAATTTCCGGGGACCGACACCTTC
CASSEFPGTDTF
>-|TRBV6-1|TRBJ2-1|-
TGTGCCAGCAGTGAAGGGGGGGGCCGCCTTAATGAGCAGTTCTTC
CASSEGGGRLNEQFF
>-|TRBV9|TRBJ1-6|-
TGTGCCAGCAGCGTAGACAGCGGGAATTCACCCCTCCACTTT
CASSVDSGNSPLHF
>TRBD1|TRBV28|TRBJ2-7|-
TGTGCCAGCAGTTTAGACAGGGTACGGGTCGAGCAGTACTTC
CASSLDRVRVEQYF
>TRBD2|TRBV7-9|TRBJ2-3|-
TGTGCCAGCAGCTTAGACCCATCTAGCGGGGGGAACAGAGATACGCAGTATTTT
CASSLDPSSGGNRDTQYF
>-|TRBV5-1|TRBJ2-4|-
TGCGCCAGCAGCTTCGGGCAGGGGATGATCTTAGACAAAAACATTCAGTACTTC
CASSFGQGMILDKNIQYF
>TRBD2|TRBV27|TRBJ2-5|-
TGTGCCAGCATAAAAGAAGCGGGGGGGCCCGATGAGACCCAGTACTTC
CASIKEAGGPDETQYF
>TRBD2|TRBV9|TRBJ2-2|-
TGTGCCAGCAGCCCGACTAGCGGGGGCAGGGACACCGGGGAGCTGTTTTTT
CASSPTSGGRDTGELFF
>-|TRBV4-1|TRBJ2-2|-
TGCGCCAGCAGCCAAGTTCGGGCAGAAACCGGGGAGCTGTTTTTT
CASSQVRAETGELFF
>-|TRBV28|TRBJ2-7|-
TGTGCCAGCAGTTTAGCCGGCGGGTACGAGCAGTACTTC
CASSLAGGYEQYF
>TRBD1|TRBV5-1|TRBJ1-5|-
TGCGCCAGCAGCTTGGAGGGGACAGGATATCAGCCCCAGCATTTT
CASSLEGTGYQPQHF
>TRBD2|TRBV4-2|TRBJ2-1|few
TGTGCCAGCAGCCAAGAGGGGGCGGCTAGCGGGAGGGCCCGCAATGAGCAGTTCTTC
CASSQEGAASGRARNEQFF
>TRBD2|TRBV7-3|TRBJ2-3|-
TGTGCCAGCAGCGGGACTAGCAGAGATACGCAGTATTTT
CASSGTSRDTQYF
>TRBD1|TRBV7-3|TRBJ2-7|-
TGTGCCAGCAGCCCGACCGGGACAGGGACCTACGAGCAGTACTTC
CASSPTGTGTYEQYF
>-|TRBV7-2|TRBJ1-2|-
TGTGCCAGCAGCTCACTAAGGCCGGGGCACTTAAGAAGCTACACCTTC
CASSSLRPGHLRSYTF
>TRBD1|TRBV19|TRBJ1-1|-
TGTGCCAGTAGTCGACAGGGGCGAGGAGACACTGAAGCTTTCTTT
CASSRQGRGDTEAFF
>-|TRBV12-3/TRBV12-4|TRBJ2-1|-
TGTGCCAGCAGTTTAAACAGGGATTCGGCGCAGTTCTTC
CASSLNRDSAQFF
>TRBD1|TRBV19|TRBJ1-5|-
TGTGCCAGTAGCGGGAGACAGGGTAGCAATCAGCCCCAGCATTTT
CASSGRQGSNQPQHF
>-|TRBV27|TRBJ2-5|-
TGTGCCAGCAGTTTATTAGCGTTAAGGGAGACCCAGTACTTC
CASSLLALRETQYF
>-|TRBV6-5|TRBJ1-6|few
TGTGCCAGCAGTAGACATAATTCACCCCTCCACTTT
CASSRHNSPLHF
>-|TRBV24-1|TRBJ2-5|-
TGTGCCACCAGTGATTCAGGGACACCTTCAGGGACCCAGTACTTC
CATSDSGTPSGTQYF
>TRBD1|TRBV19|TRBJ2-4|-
TGTGCCAGTAGTATAGCCCTTCGGACAGGGTTCGGCAAAAACATTCAGTACTTC
CASSIALRTGFGKNIQYF
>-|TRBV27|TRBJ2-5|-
TGTGCCAGCAGTTTATATCAAGAGACCCAGTACTTC
CASSLYQETQYF
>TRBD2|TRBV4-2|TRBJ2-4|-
TGTGCCAGCAGCCAACTACTAGCGGCCAAAAACATTCAGTACTTC
CASSQLLAAKNIQYF
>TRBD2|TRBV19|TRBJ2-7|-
TGTGCCAGTAGTTCAGGACTAGCGGCGACGCAGTACTTC
CASSSGLAATQYF
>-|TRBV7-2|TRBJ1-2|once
TGTGCCAGCAGCCAAAGAGCGGCACAGGTCAAGAACTATGGCTACACCTTC
CASSQRAAQVKNYGYTF
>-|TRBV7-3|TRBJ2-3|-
TGTGCCAGCAGCTTAACGTTGGCTTCCACAGATACGCAGTATTTT
CASSLTLASTDTQYF
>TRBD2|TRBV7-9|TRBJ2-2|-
TGTGCCAGCAGCTTTTTTGAGACTAGCGGGGGCACCGGGGAGCTGTTTTTT
CASSFFETSGGTGELFF
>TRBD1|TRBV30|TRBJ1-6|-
TGTGCCTCCGGACAGGGGGGTAATTCACCCCTCCACTTT
CASGQGGNSPLHF
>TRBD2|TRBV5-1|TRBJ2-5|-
TGCGCCAGCAGCCCCTCTAGCGGGGTAGAGACCCAGTACTTC
CASSPSSGVETQYF
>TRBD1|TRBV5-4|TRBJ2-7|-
TGTGCCAGCAGCTTGGGCGGGACAGGAACCTACGAGCAGTACTTC
CASSLGGTGTYEQYF
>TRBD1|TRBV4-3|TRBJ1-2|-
TGCGCCAGCAGCCAAGTGGGACAGGGGGTTAACTATGGCTACACCTTC
CASSQVGQGVNYGYTF
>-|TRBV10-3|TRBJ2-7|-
TGTGCCAGTGGGGACGGATCCTACGAGCAGTACTTC
CASGDGSYEQYF
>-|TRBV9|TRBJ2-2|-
TGTGCCTCTTCTTTGTTTTCGAACACCGGGGAGCTGTTTTTT
CASSLFSNTGELFF
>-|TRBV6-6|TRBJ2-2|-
TGTGCCAGCAGTTACTCGACGGTCACCGGGGAGCTGTTTTTT
CASSYSTVTGELFF
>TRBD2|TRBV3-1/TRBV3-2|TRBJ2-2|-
TGTGCCAGCAGCCAAGCCCCCTGGGCGGCGGGGGGCCCTCGCTCGAGAAACACCGGGGAGCTGTTTTTT
CASSQAPWAAGGPRSRNTGELFF
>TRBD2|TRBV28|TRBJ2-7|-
TGTGCCAGCAGTTCCTTTTGGCGGGAGGCTCCCTACGAGCAGTACTTC
CASSSFWREAPYEQYF
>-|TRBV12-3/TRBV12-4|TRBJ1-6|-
TGTGCCAGCAGTTTCGGTAATTCACCCCTCCACTTT
CASSFGNSPLHF
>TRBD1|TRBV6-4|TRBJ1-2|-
TGTGCCACCGGACAGGGGGGCTACACCTTC
CATGQGGYTF
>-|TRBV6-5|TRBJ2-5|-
TGTGCCACGACCGGGAATCAAGAGACCCAGTACTTC
CATTGNQETQYF
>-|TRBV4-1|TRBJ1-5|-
TGCGCCAGCAGCCTACCGGGGAACAATCAGCCCCAGCATTTT
CASSLPGNNQPQHF
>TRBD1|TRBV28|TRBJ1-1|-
TGTGCCACCAACACAGGGGGTAATTTAATGAACACTGAAGCTTTCTTT
CATNTGGNLMNTEAFF
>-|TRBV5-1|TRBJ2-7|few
TGCGCCAGCAGCTTGGAAGCCGCCTACGAGCAGTACTTC
CASSLEAAYEQYF
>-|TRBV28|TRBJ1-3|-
TGTGCCAGCAGTTGGGCGGGGGTTCGGTACTCTGGAAACACCATATATTTT
CASSWAGVRYSGNTIYF
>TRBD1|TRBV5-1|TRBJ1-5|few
TGCGCCAGCAGCGCCGGGACAGGGGTCAACAATCAGCCCCAGCATTTT
CASSAGTGVNNQPQHF
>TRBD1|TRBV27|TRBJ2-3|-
TGTGCCAGCAGCTGGACAGGGGGAGGAGATACGCAGTATTTT
CASSWTGGGDTQYF
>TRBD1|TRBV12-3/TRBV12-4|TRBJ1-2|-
TGTGCCAGCAGCCCAGGGGGGGGTGGCTACACCTTC
CASSPGGGGYTF
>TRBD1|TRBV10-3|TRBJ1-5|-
TGTGCCTCAAACCAGGGGGCTGGCAATCAGCCCCAGCATTTT
CASNQGAGNQPQHF
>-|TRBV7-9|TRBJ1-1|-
TGTGCCAGCAGCTTTCGACAGTCGAACACTGAAGCTTTCTTT
CASSFRQSNTEAFF
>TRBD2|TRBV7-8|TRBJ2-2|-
TGTGCCAGCAGCCTTCAAAGGGACTACCCCACCGGGGAGCTGTTTTTT
CASSLQRDYPTGELFF
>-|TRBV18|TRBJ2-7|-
TGTGCCAGCTCACCCGGACACAGCTCCTACGAGCAGTACTTC
CASSPGHSSYEQYF
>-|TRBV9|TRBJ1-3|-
TGTGCCAGCAGCCCCCGGGGAGGACACGCTGGAAACACCATATATTTT
CASSPRGGHAGNTIYF
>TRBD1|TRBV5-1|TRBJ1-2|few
TGCGCCAGCAGCTTACTTTCCGGGACAGAAGGCTACACCTTC
CASSLLSGTEGYTF